Following are 12 T cell receptor beta chains from one sample sequenced in a study of T cell clusters in autoimmune cytopenias. Each sample's input was roughly 250 ng genomic DNA, 40,000 or so genome equivalents. TRB rearrangements were amplified by touch-down multiplex PCR with mixed TRB-A/B primers. TCRdb reprocessed the multiplex PCR reads, keeping one entry per CDR3 protein, no DNA. This sample's table reports about 7,000 distinct CDR3 sequences. The sample was also reused in another study, on T cell repertoires in aging, cancer and after chemotherapy.

Sequencing input: peripheral blood. All receptors come from a human donor in good health.

This chain connects TRBV6-5 to TRBJ1-6; TCRdb calls TRBD1, which cannot be checked without DNA. CDR1 MNHEY and CDR2 SVGAGI come from the germline V gene. The CDR3 sequence is 15 residues long. This chain's CDR3 is CASSDWDRWSSPLHF.

CDR3 residues: CASSVDRGLVQPQHF. This chain connects TRBV19 to TRBJ1-5; TCRdb's D call of TRBD1 is untestable without DNA. Germline V lookup: CDR1 LNHDA, CDR2 SQIVND (reference sequence). The CDR3 extends over 15 amino acids.

The CDR3 is CASSLVGGGEKLFF. The chain combines TRBV5-4 with TRBJ1-4; TCRdb reports TRBD1, a call that lacks DNA to check it against. Per the germline V gene, CDR1 is SGHNT and CDR2 is YYREEE (reference sequence). The CDR3 length is 14 residues.

According to its frequency, this clonotype is medium-sized (0.01 to 0.1%). This chain connects TRBV5-4 to TRBJ2-3; TCRdb calls TRBD1, which cannot be checked without DNA. The germline CDR1 and CDR2 sequences are SGHNT and YYREEE (reference sequence). The CDR3 contains 14 residues. The CDR3 reads CASSPDRSTDTQYF. Based on the CDR3 plus reference TRBV5-4 and TRBJ2-3, the full variable domain is ETGVTQSPTHLIKTRGQQVTLRCSSQSGHNTVSWYQQALGQGPQFIFQYYREEENGRGNFPPRFSGLQFPNYSSELNVNALELDDSALYLCASSPDRSTDTQYFGPGTRLTVL.

The rearrangement links TRBV6-4 to TRBJ2-6. The CDR3 covers 14 residues. The germline CDR1 and CDR2 sequences are MRHNA and SNTAGT. This CDR3 reads CASSDISGANVLTF.

J is TRBJ1-2 and V is TRBV12-3 or TRBV12-4. This CDR3 has 13 amino acids. CDR3 residues: CASSRTVNYGYTF.

The genes are TRBV27 and TRBJ2-4; TCRdb indicates TRBD1, and absent DNA this call remains unverified. This CDR3 has 15 amino acids. Germline V gives CDR1 MNHEY, CDR2 SMNVEV (reference sequence). CDR3 in amino acids: CASSYRGLAKNIQYF.

This rearrangement joins TRBV30 to TRBJ2-1. Germline-derived CDR1 and CDR2 are GTSNPN and SVGIG (reference sequence). CDR3 size: 15 residues. This CDR3 reads CAWSVLDSSYNEQFF.

The chain has TRBV6-2 or TRBV6-3 and TRBJ2-4; the D call of TRBD2 rests on TCRdb alone, since no DNA is present to check it. The V gene's germline CDR1 is MNHEY and CDR2 SVGEGT. The CDR3 contains 16 residues. The chain's CDR3 is CASSRKSGREGNIQYF.

Frequency places this clonotype as medium-sized. V and J are TRBV29-1 and TRBJ2-7; without DNA, the TCRdb call of TRBD1 cannot be checked. CDR3 size: 14 residues. The germline V gene has CDR1 SQVTM and CDR2 ANQGSEA. This chain's CDR3 is CSVEKGGTSYEQYF.

The genes are TRBV12-3 or TRBV12-4 and TRBJ2-7; TCRdb selects TRBD2, and the lack of DNA leaves this call unchecked. CDR3 length equals 14 residues. CDR3 region: CASSRIAGVNEQYF.

The V call is TRBV5-4, the J call TRBJ2-4; without DNA, the TCRdb call of TRBD1 cannot be checked. The CDR3 length is 13 residues. Germline CDR1 is SGHNT and CDR2 is YYREEE (reference sequence). CDR3 sequence reads: CASSFGTGNIQYF.